This T cell receptor beta chain appears in the sequencing data of a study of response to subunit inactivated influenza vaccine. MiXCR, applied by TCRdb to the RT-PCR reads, yields one record per CDR3 protein. The data hold just under 550,000 distinct CDR3 sequences, with roughly a quarter observed a single time. With regard to this clonotype: Its antigen is currently unknown.

The CDR3 is 17 amino acids. V shed 0 bases and J shed 1 base, with 12 bases lying between them. Germline lookup yields CDR1 LGHNA and CDR2 YSLEER. Findings and caveats of the study: The authors offered the suggestion that each seasonal influenza vaccination recruits few new T cells.

This sample also belongs to another study, concerning T cells expressing NK-cell markers. Per that study: Generation of TCR beta cDNA was performed by 5'RACE template switching incorporating UMIs. It was from sorted CD3+CD56+NKG2C+, CD3+CD56+NKG2C- and CD3+CD56-NKG2C+ T cells that TCR beta repertoires came. Of the CD8+ T cell pool in over 5 donors, roughly 1.0-7.5% was accounted for by dominant NKG2C+ clonotypes. In four donors, these clonotypes also led the CD3+CD56-NKG2C+ fraction.

Material: CD4+ T cells sorted from PBMCs, obtained about 13 days after vaccination. The TCR comes from a man aged 45-65 years who received an inactivated influenza vaccine. This chain connects TRBV4-3 to TRBJ2-2; possibly TRBD1 for D (5 bases). CDR3 protein: CASSQDPGGQNTGELFF. The CDR3 bases are TGCGCCAGCAGCCAAGACCCCGGTGGACAGAACACCGGGGAGCTGTTTTTT.